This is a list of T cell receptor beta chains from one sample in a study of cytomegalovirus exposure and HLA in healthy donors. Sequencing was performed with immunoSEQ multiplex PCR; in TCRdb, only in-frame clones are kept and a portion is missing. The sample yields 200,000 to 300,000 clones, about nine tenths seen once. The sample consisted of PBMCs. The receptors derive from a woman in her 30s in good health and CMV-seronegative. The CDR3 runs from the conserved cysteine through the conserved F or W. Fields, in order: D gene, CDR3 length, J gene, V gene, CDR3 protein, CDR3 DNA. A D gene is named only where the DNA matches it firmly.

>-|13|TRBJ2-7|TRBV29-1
CSVVEWIGSEQYF
TGCAGCGTTGTTGAGTGGATCGGGTCCGAGCAGTACTTC
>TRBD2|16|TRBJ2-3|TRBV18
CASSPRAGPTTDTQYF
TGTGCCAGCTCACCGCGAGCGGGGCCTACCACAGATACGCAGTATTTT
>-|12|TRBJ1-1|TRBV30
CAWRGKNTEAFF
TGTGCCTGGAGGGGAAAGAACACTGAAGCTTTCTTT
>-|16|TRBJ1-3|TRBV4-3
CASSQETANSGNTIYF
TGCGCCAGCAGCCAAGAAACGGCCAACTCTGGAAACACCATATATTTT
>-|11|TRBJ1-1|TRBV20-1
CSARDVTEAFF
TGCAGTGCTAGAGATGTCACTGAAGCTTTCTTT
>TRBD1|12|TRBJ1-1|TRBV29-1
CSATGQRTEAFF
TGCAGCGCGACAGGGCAACGCACTGAAGCTTTCTTT
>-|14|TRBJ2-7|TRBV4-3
CASSQDLGSYEQYF
TGCGCCAGCAGCCAAGATCTCGGATCGTACGAGCAGTACTTC
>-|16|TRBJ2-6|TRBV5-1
CAAKKDGLSGANVLTF
TGCGCCGCCAAGAAGGACGGGTTGTCGGGGGCCAACGTCCTGACTTTC
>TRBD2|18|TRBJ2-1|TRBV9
CASSVRTSGRALNNEQFF
TGTGCCAGCAGCGTAAGGACTAGCGGGAGGGCCCTGAACAATGAGCAGTTCTTC
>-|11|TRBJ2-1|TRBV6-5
CASNEGGKQFF
TGTGCCAGCAACGAAGGGGGGAAGCAGTTCTTC
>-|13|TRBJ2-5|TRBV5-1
CASSPVGKETQYF
TGCGCCAGCAGCCCGGTGGGGAAAGAGACCCAGTACTTC
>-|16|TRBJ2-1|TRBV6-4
CASSPMGGGGDNEQFF
TGTGCCAGCAGTCCTATGGGGGGCGGTGGGGACAATGAGCAGTTCTTC
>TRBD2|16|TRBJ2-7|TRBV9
CASSVGGTGLAYEQYF
TGTGCCAGCAGCGTAGGCGGGACGGGACTAGCTTACGAGCAGTACTTC
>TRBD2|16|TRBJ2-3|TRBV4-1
CASSQSVAGAVDTQYF
TGCGCCAGCAGCCAGAGCGTAGCGGGAGCGGTCGATACGCAGTATTTT